The rows below give T cell receptor beta chains drawn from one sample of a study of shared clonotypes between healthy human individuals. Data came from immunoSEQ multiplex PCR; TCRdb stores just in-frame clones and leaves some out. Seen here are a few million clones, around 90% observed once, and the top ten hold roughly 0.34%. Input material: naive CD4+ T cells from PBMCs. The receptors were gathered from a man aged 18 to 29 in good health. Some clones in this sample may be carry-over from other donors' samples. CDR3s include the opening cysteine and the closing phenylalanine or tryptophan. D genes are given only for firm matches. Expanded clones are given a class, and other clones once, few, many or no size at all.

J gene | D gene | clone size | V gene | CDR3 protein | CDR3 DNA
TRBJ2-3 | - | - | TRBV7-2 | CASSLEEADTQYF | TGTGCCAGCAGCTTAGAAGAGGCAGATACGCAGTATTTT
TRBJ1-5 | TRBD1 | - | TRBV28 | CASSSYRTGGSQPQHF | TGTGCCAGCAGTTCCTACCGGACAGGGGGCAGTCAGCCCCAGCATTTT
TRBJ2-3 | TRBD2 | - | TRBV2 | CASSPGLAVADTQYF | TGTGCCAGCAGTCCCGGACTAGCGGTCGCAGATACGCAGTATTTT
TRBJ2-1 | - | - | TRBV5-1 | CASSLSTGYLYNEQFF | TGCGCCAGCAGCTTGTCCACAGGGTATTTGTACAATGAGCAGTTCTTC
TRBJ1-2 | - | - | TRBV2 | CASIGVGNTYGYTF | TGTGCCAGCATTGGCGTGGGGAATACATATGGCTACACCTTC
TRBJ1-1 | TRBD1 | - | TRBV5-1 | CASSWRTGNTEAFF | TGCGCCAGCAGCTGGAGGACAGGGAACACTGAAGCTTTCTTT
TRBJ2-3 | TRBD1 | - | TRBV7-9 | CASSVRGQADTQYF | TGTGCCAGCAGCGTCAGGGGGCAGGCAGATACGCAGTATTTT
TRBJ2-3 | TRBD2 | - | TRBV7-8 | CASSFRLAGTDTQYF | TGTGCCAGCAGCTTTAGACTAGCGGGTACAGATACGCAGTATTTT
TRBJ2-7 | TRBD1 | - | TRBV5-1 | CASSRDSLNEQYF | TGCGCCAGCAGCCGGGACAGTCTCAACGAGCAGTACTTC
TRBJ2-7 | TRBD2 | - | TRBV9 | CASSVGAGGLSYEQYF | TGTGCCAGCAGCGTAGGGGCGGGAGGCCTCTCCTACGAGCAGTACTTC
TRBJ1-4 | TRBD1 | once | TRBV5-1 | CASSPRTGPTTNEKLFF | TGCGCCAGCAGCCCAAGGACAGGGCCTACAACTAATGAAAAACTGTTTTTT
TRBJ1-5 | - | - | TRBV28 | CASSLGGGGRVDQPQHF | TGTGCCAGCAGTTTGGGGGGCGGTGGGCGGGTGGATCAGCCCCAGCATTTT
TRBJ2-5 | - | - | TRBV21-1 | CASITDREETQYF | TGTGCCAGCATCACGGACAGGGAAGAGACCCAGTACTTC
TRBJ2-7 | - | - | TRBV6-1 | CASSPGASYEQYF | TGTGCCAGCAGTCCCGGGGCCTCCTACGAGCAGTACTTC
TRBJ2-5 | TRBD1 | - | TRBV9 | CASSGGQGETQYF | TGTGCCAGCAGCGGGGGACAGGGAGAGACCCAGTACTTC
TRBJ2-2 | TRBD2 | - | TRBV5-1 | CASSPIAGANTGELFF | TGCGCCAGCAGCCCGATAGCGGGAGCTAACACCGGGGAGCTGTTTTTT
TRBJ1-2 | - | - | TRBV27 | CASSLVGPTNYGYTF | TGTGCCAGCAGTTTAGTCGGACCGACTAACTATGGCTACACCTTC
TRBJ1-3 | TRBD1 | - | TRBV7-8 | CASSLASRTGVSGNTIYF | TGTGCCAGCAGCCTGGCAAGCCGGACAGGCGTCTCTGGAAACACCATATATTTT
TRBJ1-2 | TRBD1 | - | TRBV14 | CASSQDTGTGVHGYTF | TGTGCCAGCAGCCAAGATACCGGGACAGGGGTACATGGCTACACCTTC
TRBJ1-2 | - | - | TRBV6-5 | CASSPLAANYGYTF | TGTGCCAGCAGCCCGTTGGCAGCCAACTATGGCTACACCTTC